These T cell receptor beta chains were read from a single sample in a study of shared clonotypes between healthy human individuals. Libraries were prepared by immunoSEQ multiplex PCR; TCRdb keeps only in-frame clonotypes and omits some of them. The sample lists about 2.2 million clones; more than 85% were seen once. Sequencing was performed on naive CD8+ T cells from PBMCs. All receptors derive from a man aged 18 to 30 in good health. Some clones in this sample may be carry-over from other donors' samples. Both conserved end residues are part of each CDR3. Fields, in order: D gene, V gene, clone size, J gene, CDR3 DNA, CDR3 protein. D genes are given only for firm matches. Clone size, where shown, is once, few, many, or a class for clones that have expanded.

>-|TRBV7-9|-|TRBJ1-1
TGTGCCAGCAGCTCGACCTCAGGGGCTTTCTTT
CASSSTSGAFF
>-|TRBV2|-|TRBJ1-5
TGTGCCAGCACCCCGGAGTGGGGAAGGGAGGCCCAGCATTTT
CASTPEWGREAQHF
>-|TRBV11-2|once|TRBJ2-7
TGTGCCAGCAGCTTGATGCCCGCCGAGCAGTACTTC
CASSLMPAEQYF
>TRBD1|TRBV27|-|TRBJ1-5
TGTGCCAGCAGGACACTGACAGGGGCCAATCAGCCCCAGCATTTT
CASRTLTGANQPQHF
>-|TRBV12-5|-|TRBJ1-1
TGTGCTAGTGGTTTGGGTCCCAACACTGAAGCTTTCTTT
CASGLGPNTEAFF
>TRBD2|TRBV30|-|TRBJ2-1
TGTGCCTGGAGTGTATGGGTAGCGGGACATCCCTCAAATGAGCAGTTCTTC
CAWSVWVAGHPSNEQFF
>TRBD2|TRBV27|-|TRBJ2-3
TGTGCCAGCAGTTTATTGACTAGCGAAGATACGCAGTATTTT
CASSLLTSEDTQYF
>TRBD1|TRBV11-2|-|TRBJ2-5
TGTGCCAGCGGCGACCGGACAGGACCAAGGACCCAGTACTTC
CASGDRTGPRTQYF
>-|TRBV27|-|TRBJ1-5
TGTGCCAGCAGTCCCCGGGGGGTGGAGCAGCCCCAGCATTTT
CASSPRGVEQPQHF
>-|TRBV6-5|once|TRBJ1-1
TGTGCCAGCAGCCTAACCAGGGCCCCCACTGAAGCTTTCTTT
CASSLTRAPTEAFF
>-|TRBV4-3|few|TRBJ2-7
TGCGCCAGCAGCCAAGATCTGCCCTACGAGCAGTACTTC
CASSQDLPYEQYF
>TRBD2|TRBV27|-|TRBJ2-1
TGTGCCAGCAGCCCCCGGTATACGGGAGGGGACAATGAGCAGTTCTTC
CASSPRYTGGDNEQFF
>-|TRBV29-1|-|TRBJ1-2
TGCAGCGTTGACCCCCTGACGGGTTTAAGTGGCTACACCTTC
CSVDPLTGLSGYTF